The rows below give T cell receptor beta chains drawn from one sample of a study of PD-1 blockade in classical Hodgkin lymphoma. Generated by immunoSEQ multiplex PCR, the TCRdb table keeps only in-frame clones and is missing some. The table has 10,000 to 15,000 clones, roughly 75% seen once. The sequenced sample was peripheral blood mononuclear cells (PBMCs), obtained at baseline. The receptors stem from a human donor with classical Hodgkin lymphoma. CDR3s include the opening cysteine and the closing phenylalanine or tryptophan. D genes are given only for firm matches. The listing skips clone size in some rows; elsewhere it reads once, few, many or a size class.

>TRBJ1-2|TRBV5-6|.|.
TGTGCCAGCAGCTTCGGGGGAACTTATAACTATGGCTACACCTTC
CASSFGGTYNYGYTF
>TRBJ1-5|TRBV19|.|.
TGTGCCAGTAGTATGCCAGGGGTCTCCAATCAGCCCCAGCATTTT
CASSMPGVSNQPQHF
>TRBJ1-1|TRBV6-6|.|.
TGTGCCAGCAGTTACGGCTTCTTGAACACTGAAGCTTTCTTT
CASSYGFLNTEAFF
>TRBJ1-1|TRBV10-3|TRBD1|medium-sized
TGTGCCATCAGGTCGACAGGGTCGGGCACTGAAGCTTTCTTT
CAIRSTGSGTEAFF
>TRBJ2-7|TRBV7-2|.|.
TGTGCCAGCAGCCCGACTAGCTACGAGCAGTACTTC
CASSPTSYEQYF
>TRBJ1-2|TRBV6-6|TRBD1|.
TGTGCCAGCAGACCCCGGACAGGGGGCATGTATGGCTACACCTTC
CASRPRTGGMYGYTF
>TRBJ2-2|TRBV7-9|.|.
TGTGCCAGCAGCTTAGGGTCCGGGCTAGCTCGGACCGGGGAGCTGTTTTTT
CASSLGSGLARTGELFF
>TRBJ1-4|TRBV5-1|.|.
TGCGCCAGCAGTCTCCTCGGCGGTGATGAAAAACTGTTTTTT
CASSLLGGDEKLFF
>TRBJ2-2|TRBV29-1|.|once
TGCAGCGTTGGACTACCCGGGGAGCTGTTTTTT
CSVGLPGELFF
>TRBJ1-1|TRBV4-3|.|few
TGCGCCAGCAGCCAAGAGAAGGGACATTCGAACACTGAAGCTTTCTTT
CASSQEKGHSNTEAFF
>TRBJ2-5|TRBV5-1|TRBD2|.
TGCGCCAGCAGCTTGGGTACTAGCGGGGGGGCCAGGGAGACCCAGTACTTC
CASSLGTSGGARETQYF
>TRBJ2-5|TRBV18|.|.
TGTGCCAGCTCACCAATACTAGCAGAGACCCAGTACTTC
CASSPILAETQYF
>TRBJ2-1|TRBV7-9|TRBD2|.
TGTGCCAGCAGCTTAGGCGGGGGGTACTACAATGAGCAGTTCTTC
CASSLGGGYYNEQFF
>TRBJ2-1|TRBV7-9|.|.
TGTGCCAGCAGCTTAGGCGGAACTCTATACTACAATGAGCAGTTCTTC
CASSLGGTLYYNEQFF
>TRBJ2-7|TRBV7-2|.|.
TGTGCCAGCAGCTCCCTGGCAGGTGGCTACGAGCAGTACTTC
CASSSLAGGYEQYF
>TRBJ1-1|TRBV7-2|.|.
TGTGCCAGCAGCTTATATTCGGACAGTCGGGGTGAAGCTTTCTTT
CASSLYSDSRGEAFF
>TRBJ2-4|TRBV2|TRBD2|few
TGTGCCAGCAGTCGGCTAGCGGGGGTAACCCCGGGCAAAAACATTCAGTACTTC
CASSRLAGVTPGKNIQYF
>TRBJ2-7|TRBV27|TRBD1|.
TGTGCCAGCAAGCGACAGGGTCTTTCCTACGAGCAGTACTTC
CASKRQGLSYEQYF
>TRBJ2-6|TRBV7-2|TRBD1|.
TGTGCCAGCAGGTCGCGGGACAGGGTGCCCGGGGCCAACGTCCTGACTTTC
CASRSRDRVPGANVLTF
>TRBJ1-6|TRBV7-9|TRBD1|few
TGTGCCAGCAGGGGACAGGGTGGGAATAATTCACCCCTCCACTTT
CASRGQGGNNSPLHF
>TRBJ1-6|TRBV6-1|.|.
TGTGCCAGCAGCAGGGATGCTTCACCCCTCCACTTT
CASSRDASPLHF
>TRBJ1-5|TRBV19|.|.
TGTGCCAGTAGTATAGATGGGGAGCGCAATCAGCCCCAGCATTTT
CASSIDGERNQPQHF